The clone carrying this T cell receptor beta chain occurred many times. TCRdb processed the RT-PCR reads anew with MiXCR; each CDR3 protein has one entry. The sample consists of fewer than 500,000 distinct CDR3 sequences, around 15% of them appearing once. The germline V gene has CDR1 SGHRS and CDR2 YFSETQ. The CDR3 runs 15 residues. V was pared by 2 bases and J by 5 bases, with 16 bases between. The data originate from a study of patients and donors after allogeneic stem cell transplantation. This rearrangement joins TRBV5-1 to TRBJ2-5; tentatively, D is TRBD1 or TRBD2 (6 bases each). The sequenced sample consisted of blood, either unsorted or a sorted T cell fraction (not recorded which). The clonotype originates from a human donor who was either an allogeneic HSCT recipient or a stem cell or donor lymphocyte infusion donor (not recorded which). It is not recorded whose cells these are; they may come from a transplant donor. In DNA form, the CDR3 reads TGCGCCAGCAGCTTCCGAGGGGGGCTTTTGGAGACCCAGTACTTC. This codes for CASSFRGGLLETQYF. Based on the CDR3 plus reference TRBV5-1 and TRBJ2-5, the full variable domain is KAGVTQTPRYLIKTRGQQVTLSCSPISGHRSVSWYQQTPGQGLQFLFEYFSETQRNKGNFPGRFSGRQFSNSRSEMNVSTLELGDSALYLCASSFRGGLLETQYFGPGTRLLVL.